The 29 T cell receptor beta chains below were found in one sample sequenced in a study of neurological immune-mediated disorders. TCRdb itself ran the 5' RACE reads through MiXCR, one entry per CDR3 protein. This sample has around 15,000 distinct CDR3 sequences, with roughly 9% found just once. Sequences were obtained from CD8+ T cells from blood. All receptors derive from a man aged 50 to 59 in good health.

This clonotype was detected many times. The chain joins TRBV12-3 or TRBV12-4 to TRBJ2-1; TRBD2 might be the D (6 bases). With 7 bases removed from V and 4 bases from J, the gap between germline ends came to 20 bases. The CDR3 contains 16 residues. This CDR3 reads CASMGSTGVRYNEQFF. CDR3 bases: TGTGCCAGCATGGGGTCGACGGGAGTACGTTACAATGAGCAGTTCTTC.

The table lists this clonotype with many counts. This sequence joins TRBV12-3 or TRBV12-4 and TRBJ2-1, with 7 bases fitting TRBD1. The CDR3 has 12 amino acids. The J segment lost 12 bases and the V segment lost 6 bases, leaving 8 bases of the junction unmatched. The CDR3 DNA sequence: TGTGCCAGCAGCACGACAGGGTTCGGGCAGTTCTTC. Translation gives CASSTTGFGQFF.

This clonotype has ten or more counts. The chain links TRBV5-1 to TRBJ2-1; tentative D call: TRBD2 (7 bases). The germline V gene has CDR1 SGHRS and CDR2 YFSETQ. This CDR3 has 16 amino acids. V was pared by 6 bases and J by 9 bases, with 25 bases between. The CDR3 region is CASTGRGSLLQGEQFF. DNA of the CDR3: TGCGCCAGCACGGGGCGCGGGAGCCTACTACAGGGTGAGCAGTTCTTC.

This clonotype was seen many times. The J gene is TRBJ2-1, the V gene TRBV4-1, with D perhaps matching TRBD1 (7 bases). The CDR3 has 18 residues. Trimming left V 0 bases short and J 4 bases short, with 19 bases between. Germline CDR1 MGHRA, CDR2 YSYEKL. CDR3 residues: CASSQDRISTGTYNEQFF. CDR3 coding DNA: TGCGCCAGCAGCCAAGATCGGATTTCGACAGGGACTTACAATGAGCAGTTCTTC.

By sample share, this clonotype is medium-sized. This chain links TRBV27 with TRBJ2-1; 10 nucleotides match TRBD2. Germline lookup yields CDR1 MNHEY and CDR2 SMNVEV (reference sequence). The CDR3 consists of 11 residues. V gave up 10 bases and J gave up 12 bases; unmatched junction bases: 6. CDR3 amino acids: CATEREGAQFF. CDR3 nucleotide sequence: TGTGCCACCGAGCGGGAGGGCGCGCAGTTCTTC.

Ten or more counts support this clonotype. This chain joins TRBV7-9 and TRBJ2-3; 7 positions agree with TRBD2. Germline V CDR1 and CDR2: SEHNR, FQNEAQ (reference sequence). Germline trimming cut 4 bases from V and 0 bases from J; bases unmatched to any gene: 10. CDR3 length: 17 amino acids. The CDR3 DNA sequence: TGTGCCAGCAGCTCTAGTTCCAGCGGGACCAGCACAGATACGCAGTATTTT. This encodes CASSSSSSGTSTDTQYF.

This clonotype was recorded at least ten times. The V and J genes are TRBV10-3 and TRBJ2-2; D is perhaps TRBD1 (5 bases). The germline V and J ends were trimmed by 3 bases and 3 bases, with 5 bases remaining between them. Germline CDR1 reads ENHRY; CDR2 reads SYGVKD. This CDR3 spans 13 amino acids. CDR3 in amino acids: CAISDRDTGELFF. The CDR3, as DNA: TGTGCCATCAGTGACAGGGACACCGGGGAGCTGTTTTTT.

This clonotype was detected many times. This rearrangement joins TRBV7-3 to TRBJ2-3, with 9 bases aligning to TRBD2. Germline loops: CDR1 SGHTA, CDR2 FQGTGA. The CDR3 extends over 15 amino acids. V shed 4 bases and J 4 bases; nucleotides not matched to a gene: 6. The chain's CDR3 is CASSWGTSRADTQYF. The CDR3 DNA follows: TGTGCCAGCAGCTGGGGGACTAGCAGGGCAGATACGCAGTATTTT.

At least ten counts were recorded for this clonotype. DNA of the CDR3: TGTGCCAGCAGTTACGGGACAACGGGACAGGGGCTTCAAGAGACCCAGTACTTC. It is translated as CASSYGTTGQGLQETQYF. The chain combines TRBV6-6 with TRBJ2-5; 10 nucleotides agree with TRBD1. J lost 2 bases, V lost 2 bases, and 11 bases had no gene match. CDR3 length: 18 amino acids. The germline gives CDR1 MNHNY, CDR2 SVGAGI (reference sequence).

This clonotype was counted many times. CDR3 DNA sequence: TGTGCCAGCAGTTGGGACACCAATCAGCCCCAGCATTTT. It is translated as CASSWDTNQPQHF. This chain links TRBV9 with TRBJ1-5; tentatively, D is TRBD1 (6 bases). The CDR3 extends over 13 amino acids. The germline V gene encodes CDR1 SGDLS and CDR2 YYNGEE. The V end lost 5 bases, the J end lost 3 bases, and 9 bases lay between the germline ends.

This clonotype was recorded at least ten times. The chain is built from TRBV19 and TRBJ1-2, with 7 bases fitting TRBD1. The germline gives CDR1 LNHDA, CDR2 SQIVND (reference sequence). Germline trimming cut 9 bases from V and 8 bases from J; bases unmatched to any gene: 9. The CDR3 is made up of 12 amino acids. In DNA form, the CDR3 reads TGTGCCAGCTGGGACAGCTCATCCGGCTACACCTTC. Its protein product is CASWDSSSGYTF.

This clonotype appeared many times. V gene TRBV30 combines with J gene TRBJ2-7, with D unclear. Germline V gives CDR1 GTSNPN, CDR2 SVGIG (reference sequence). The V end was cut by 0 bases, the J end by 7 bases, with 10 bases between. The CDR3 contains 12 residues. The CDR3 spells CAWSVSTWEQYF. As DNA, the CDR3 is TGTGCCTGGAGTGTCTCTACCTGGGAGCAGTACTTC. Variable domain in full (rest from reference TRBV30 and TRBJ2-7): SQTIHQWPATLVQPVGSPLSLECTVEGTSNPNLYWYRQAAGRGLQLLFYSVGIGQISSEVPQNLSASRPQDRQFILSSKKLLLSDSGFYLCAWSVSTWEQYFGPGTRLTVT.

This clonotype was seen at least ten times. The rearrangement joins TRBV5-1 to TRBJ2-2; D is unclear. This CDR3 is 14 amino acids long. V was cut by 4 bases and J by 6 bases, with 13 bases left in between. Germline CDR1 SGHRS, CDR2 YFSETQ. This CDR3 is CASSGFWASGELFF. The CDR3 nucleotides read TGCGCCAGCAGCGGCTTCTGGGCCTCCGGGGAGCTGTTTTTT.

This clonotype was detected many times. V is TRBV9 and J is TRBJ2-1; 8 bases match TRBD2. Germline V lookup: CDR1 SGDLS, CDR2 YYNGEE. The length of the CDR3 is 16 residues. Germline trimming cut 3 bases from V and 4 bases from J; bases unmatched to any gene: 9. The CDR3 loop is CASSAPGGGLYNEQFF. Written as DNA, the CDR3 is TGTGCCAGCAGCGCCCCGGGCGGGGGGCTTTACAATGAGCAGTTCTTC.

Within the sample, this clonotype is large (0.1 to 1%). The chain employs TRBV7-8 and TRBJ2-5, with a weak D call TRBD1 (5 bases). This CDR3 is 14 amino acids long. With 4 bases removed from V and 5 bases from J, the gap between germline ends came to 14 bases. Germline V gene lookup returns CDR1 SGHVS and CDR2 FQNEAQ. The CDR3 here is CASSSDIGLETQYF. CDR3 DNA sequence: TGTGCCAGCAGCTCGGACATCGGGCTGGAGACCCAGTACTTC.

The chain's CDR3 is CSARRLAGRNEQFF. In nucleotides, the CDR3 is TGCAGTGCTAGGCGACTAGCGGGTAGGAATGAGCAGTTCTTC. The chain joins TRBV20-1 to TRBJ2-1; TRBD2 matches at 10 bases. Trimming took 3 bases from V and 7 from J; bases not matched to a gene: 6. This CDR3 has 14 amino acids. The germline V gene has CDR1 DFQATT and CDR2 SNEGSKA (reference sequence).

This clonotype was picked up one time. This rearrangement joins TRBV21-1 to TRBJ2-7; TRBD1, the table's D call, was not compared with the DNA. TRBV21-1 is a documented pseudogene. CDR3 length: 16 residues. The CDR3 nucleotides read TGTGCCAGCAGCAATCGGGAAAGCGAGAACTCCTACGAGCAGTACTTC. Protein sequence: CASSNRESENSYEQYF.

This clonotype was detected many times. This chain joins TRBV9 and TRBJ2-1; D is possibly TRBD1 (6 bases). The CDR3 sequence is 16 residues long. Germline CDR1 is SGDLS and CDR2 is YYNGEE. The V end was cut by 3 bases, the J end by 2 bases, with 15 bases between. CDR3 sequence (DNA): TGTGCCAGCAGCGGAATCACAGGGACCGCCTACAATGAGCAGTTCTTC. Translating it yields CASSGITGTAYNEQFF.

Note on this clonotype: One junction end disagrees with the germline gene, perhaps due to a read error. The J gene is TRBJ2-1, the V gene TRBV6-5; tentatively, D is TRBD2 (5 bases). CDR1 and CDR2 (germline): MNHEY, SVGAGI. The CDR3 contains 14 residues. The CDR3: CARSYKDSINEQFF. The CDR3 DNA is TGTGCCAGGAGTTACAAGGACTCCATCAATGAGCAGTTCTTC.

This clonotype was counted at least ten times. The V gene is TRBV5-6, the J gene TRBJ2-1; TRBD1 matches 11 bases. Per the germline V gene, CDR1 is SGHDT and CDR2 is YYEEEE. The CDR3 is 15 amino acids. Trimming cost V 2 bases and J 6 bases; bases outside gene matches: 4. The CDR3 loop is CASSFGQGALNEQFF. Written as DNA, the CDR3 is TGTGCCAGCAGCTTCGGACAGGGGGCTCTCAATGAGCAGTTCTTC. Combining the CDR3 with reference TRBV5-6 and TRBJ2-1 gives the whole variable domain DAGVTQSPTHLIKTRGQQVTLRCSPKSGHDTVSWYQQALGQGPQFIFQYYEEEERQRGNFPDRFSGHQFPNYSSELNVNALLLGDSALYLCASSFGQGALNEQFFGPGTRLTVL.

This clonotype came up many times. V is TRBV14 and J is TRBJ2-1; D is perhaps TRBD2 (5 bases). V was shortened by 4 bases and J by 4 bases, with 14 bases between the two germline ends. This CDR3 has 15 amino acids. Germline assignment: CDR1 SGHDN and CDR2 FVKESK. CDR3 loop: CASSPRGILYNEQFF. The CDR3 DNA follows: TGTGCCAGCAGCCCCCGAGGGATTCTTTACAATGAGCAGTTCTTC.

This clonotype was counted ten times or more. V is TRBV7-6 and J is TRBJ2-7, with 8 bases aligning to TRBD1. CDR1 is SGHVS, CDR2 FNYEAQ, per germline. The CDR3 runs to 16 residues. J lost 0 bases, V lost 5 bases, and 9 bases had no gene match. This CDR3 reads CASSIGQGSSSYEQYF. The CDR3 bases are TGTGCCAGCAGCATCGGACAGGGTTCGAGCTCCTACGAGCAGTACTTC.

This clonotype came up many times. The chain combines TRBV28 with TRBJ1-4; TRBD1 matches at 9 bases. Trimming took 5 bases from V and 2 from J; bases not matched to a gene: 0. Germline CDR1 is MDHEN and CDR2 is SYDVKM. The CDR3 has 14 amino acids. The CDR3 sequence is CASSGTGTNEKLFF. CDR3 DNA: TGTGCCAGCAGTGGGACAGGGACTAATGAAAAACTGTTTTTT.

This clonotype has a count of ten or more. The genes are TRBV4-1 and TRBJ2-1; TRBD1 aligns across 10 bases. CDR1 MGHRA and CDR2 YSYEKL come from the germline V gene. The junction had 7 bases not matched to a gene; V was cut back by 4 bases and J by 7 bases. The length of the CDR3 is 15 residues. The CDR3 coding sequence is TGCGCCAGCAGCCCCACGGGACAGGGGCGAAATGAGCAGTTCTTC. Its translation is CASSPTGQGRNEQFF.

This clonotype was detected many times. This rearrangement joins TRBV29-1 to TRBJ2-7; D tentatively fits TRBD1 or TRBD2 (6 bases each). Between the trimmed V and J ends, which lost 4 bases and 3 bases, there was a span of 13 bases. There are 13 residues in the CDR3. Germline CDR1 reads SQVTM; CDR2 reads ANQGSEA. CDR3 bases: TGCAGCGTTGCCGGGGGCAGGAACTACGAGCAGTACTTC. As protein: CSVAGGRNYEQYF.

This clonotype has ten or more counts. The chain combines TRBV7-8 with TRBJ2-1; 9 bases fit TRBD1. This CDR3 spans 16 amino acids. Per germline, CDR1 SGHVS and CDR2 FQNEAQ. Germline trimming cut 5 bases from V and 4 bases from J; bases unmatched to any gene: 9. CDR3 DNA sequence: TGTGCCAGCAGCCCCTACTCGGGACAGGGATACAATGAGCAGTTCTTC. This codes for CASSPYSGQGYNEQFF. The complete variable domain, with remaining parts taken from reference TRBV7-8 and TRBJ2-1, reads GAGVSQSPRYKVAKRGQDVALRCDPISGHVSLFWYQQALGQGPEFLTYFQNEAQLDKSGLPSDRFFAERPEGSVSTLKIQRTQQEDSAVYLCASSPYSGQGYNEQFFGPGTRLTVL.

This clonotype was seen ten or more times. V is TRBV7-9 and J is TRBJ2-1; D ambiguous. The CDR3 is 15 amino acids. The V gene's germline CDR1 is SEHNR and CDR2 FQNEAQ (reference sequence). V dropped 2 bases and J dropped 0 bases, with 8 bases sitting between them. The CDR3 DNA reads TGTGCCAGCAGCTTATCGGGTTTCTCCTACAATGAGCAGTTCTTC. This gives the protein CASSLSGFSYNEQFF.

In its sample, this clonotype was seen many times. CDR3 bases: TGTGCCAGCGGACAGGGAAATCAGCCCCAGCATTTT. It codes for CASGQGNQPQHF. This chain connects TRBV2 to TRBJ1-5, with TRBD1 matching over 8 bases. The CDR3 extends over 12 amino acids. Germline V gene sequence: CDR1 SNHLY, CDR2 FYNNEI. V lost 8 bases to trimming and J lost 4 bases; unmatched junction nucleotides: 1.

This clonotype occurred many times. CDR3 sequence: CSARDLNSGSTGELFF. The CDR3 bases are TGCAGTGCTAGAGATCTGAATAGCGGAAGCACCGGGGAGCTGTTTTTT. The V gene is TRBV20-1, the J gene TRBJ2-2, with a weak D call TRBD2 (6 bases). Trimming pared 0 bases from V and 4 bases from J, leaving 15 bases between. The length of the CDR3 is 16 residues. From germline, CDR1 is DFQATT and CDR2 SNEGSKA (reference sequence).